This passage covers 32 T cell receptor beta chains from one sample sequenced in a study of control samples from healthy donors and cancer patients. Profiling relied on immunoSEQ multiplex PCR, and the TCRdb table lists in-frame clones only, not all of them. The sample consists of some 150,000 clones, 96% of them appearing once. Source material: blood. The receptors shown here come from a woman in her thirties in good health.

The rearrangement uses TRBV28 and TRBJ1-3; D unresolved. Germline V gene sequence: CDR1 MDHEN, CDR2 SYDVKM. V lost 4 bases, J lost 2 bases, and 18 bases lay in between. The length of the CDR3 is 17 residues. The CDR3 DNA is TGTGCCAGCAGTTCCTCCGCGGGTATCCGGCCTGGAAACACCATATATTTT. Protein product: CASSSSAGIRPGNTIYF.

This clone has only one observation. This rearrangement joins TRBV27 to TRBJ1-2, with TRBD1 matching over 11 bases. CDR3 length equals 15 residues. The J segment lost 4 bases and the V segment lost 11 bases, leaving 12 bases of the junction unmatched. Germline V gene sequence: CDR1 MNHEY, CDR2 SMNVEV (reference sequence). CDR3: CAASSSGTGGYGYTF. DNA of the CDR3: TGTGCCGCAAGTTCATCCGGGACAGGGGGCTATGGCTACACCTTC.

The gene calls are TRBV11-2 and TRBJ1-4; D unresolved. The V end was cut by 0 bases, the J end by 8 bases, with 16 bases between. The length of the CDR3 is 16 residues. Germline lookup yields CDR1 SGHAT and CDR2 FQNNGV. CDR3 sequence (DNA): TGTGCCAGCAGCTTAGACAGGACTGAGCGAAGCGAAAAACTGTTTTTT. Protein product: CASSLDRTERSEKLFF.

J is TRBJ2-1 and V is TRBV28; no reliable D call. Germline V gene lookup returns CDR1 MDHEN and CDR2 SYDVKM. The CDR3 extends over 12 amino acids. Trimming pared 5 bases from V and 6 bases from J, leaving 8 bases between. DNA for the CDR3: TGTGCCAGCAGTCGACCCATCAATGAGCAGTTCTTC. The encoded protein is CASSRPINEQFF.

This clone has just one count. This chain connects TRBV7-9 to TRBJ1-3; 10 bases match TRBD1. The CDR3 extends over 17 amino acids. Germline CDR1 SEHNR, CDR2 FQNEAQ (reference sequence). Losses at the gene ends were 5 bases for V and 4 bases for J; bases not matched to a gene: 11. In nucleotides, the CDR3 is TGTGCCAGCAGCCTTATCCGGGACAGGGGTAGAGGAAACACCATATATTTT. Its translation is CASSLIRDRGRGNTIYF.

The chain has TRBV5-1 and TRBJ2-1; 7 bases are shared with TRBD1. Per germline, CDR1 SGHRS and CDR2 YFSETQ. This CDR3 region has 15 residues. The V gene end was trimmed by 0 bases and the J gene end by 6 bases; junction bases not matched to a gene: 6. The CDR3 DNA follows: TGCGCCAGCAGCTTGGACCAAGGGGGCCTCAATGAGCAGTTCTTC. Translated, it gives CASSLDQGGLNEQFF. Full variable domain (remainder filled in from reference TRBV5-1 and TRBJ2-1): KAGVTQTPRYLIKTRGQQVTLSCSPISGHRSVSWYQQTPGQGLQFLFEYFSETQRNKGNFPGRFSGRQFSNSRSEMNVSTLELGDSALYLCASSLDQGGLNEQFFGPGTRLTVL.

The chain combines TRBV5-1 with TRBJ1-4; D unclear. Germline V gives CDR1 SGHRS, CDR2 YFSETQ. The V end lost 0 bases, the J end lost 8 bases, and 14 bases lay between the germline ends. This CDR3 comprises 15 residues. For the CDR3, the DNA is TGCGCCAGCAGCTTGGGACCGCGAAATGAAGAAAAACTGTTTTTT. Translating it yields CASSLGPRNEEKLFF.

This chain uses TRBV9 with TRBJ2-1; D is undetermined. The V and J ends lost 3 bases and 1 base respectively, with 11 bases between them. Germline V lookup: CDR1 SGDLS, CDR2 YYNGEE. The CDR3 is 15 amino acids. CDR3 sequence: CASSERQQSYNEQFF. The CDR3, as DNA: TGTGCCAGCAGCGAGAGGCAACAGTCCTACAATGAGCAGTTCTTC. Full variable domain (outside the CDR3, taken from reference TRBV9 and TRBJ2-1): DSGVTQTPKHLITATGQRVTLRCSPRSGDLSVYWYQQSLDQGLQFLIQYYNGEERAKGNILERFSAQQFPDLHSELNLSSLELGDSALYFCASSERQQSYNEQFFGPGTRLTVL.

The chain links TRBV28 to TRBJ1-2; TRBD1 is a possible D gene (5 bases). Germline values: CDR1 MDHEN, CDR2 SYDVKM. V gave up 1 base and J gave up 4 bases, with 13 bases separating them. The CDR3 length is 15 residues. The CDR3 sequence: CASSLLGGDRYGYTF. DNA of the CDR3: TGTGCCAGCAGTTTATTGGGGGGGGATCGCTATGGCTACACCTTC.

The rearrangement joins TRBV4-1 to TRBJ2-7; 13 bases map to TRBD2. Germline CDR1 MGHRA, CDR2 YSYEKL. This CDR3 region has 17 residues. Trimming took 0 bases from V and 4 from J; bases not matched to a gene: 6. CDR3 DNA sequence: TGCGCCAGCAGCCAAGAACCGGGGACTAGCGGGGTTTACGAGCAGTACTTC. It encodes CASSQEPGTSGVYEQYF.

This chain joins TRBV30 and TRBJ1-2; possible D gene TRBD1, 5 bases. CDR1 and CDR2 (germline): GTSNPN, SVGIG (reference sequence). This CDR3 is built from 13 residues. The ends were cut back, 2 bases at V and 4 bases at J, with 11 bases in the middle. CDR3 sequence reads: CAWSLGDGYGYTF. CDR3 coding DNA: TGTGCCTGGAGTTTGGGGGATGGCTATGGCTACACCTTC.

The chain couples TRBV19 to TRBJ2-5; D might be TRBD2 (6 bases). Trimming took 5 bases from V and 5 from J, leaving 12 bases between them. Looked up from germline, CDR1 is LNHDA and CDR2 is SQIVND (reference sequence). This CDR3 has 13 residues. In DNA, the CDR3 is TGTGCCAGTAGTTCAGGAGGAGGGGAGACCCAGTACTTC. Protein: CASSSGGGETQYF.

On this clone: Different DNA sequences within this sample yield the same CDR3. The chain uses TRBV7-9 and TRBJ2-1; D may be TRBD1 (5 bases). Trimming left V 4 bases short and J 7 bases short, with 8 bases between. The CDR3 covers 12 residues. The V gene's germline CDR1 is SEHNR and CDR2 FQNEAQ (reference sequence). Here the CDR3 reads CASSSSGNEQFF. CDR3 bases: TGTGCCAGCAGCTCCTCAGGGAATGAGCAGTTCTTC.

In this sample, this clone turned up a few times. The chain has TRBV18 and TRBJ2-3; D remains ambiguous. Trimming took off 2 bases at V and 6 bases at J, with 12 bases between the two ends. This CDR3 is built from 14 residues. CDR1 is KGHSH and CDR2 is LQKENI in the germline V gene. The DNA for the CDR3 is TGTGCCAGCTCACCATTTATGACGAAGGATACGCAGTATTTT. Translated, it gives CASSPFMTKDTQYF.

The chain recombines TRBV15 with TRBJ1-2; D is perhaps TRBD1 (6 bases). CDR1 LNHNV and CDR2 YYDKDF come from the germline V gene (reference sequence). This CDR3 has 17 amino acids. The V and J ends lost 0 bases and 0 bases respectively, with 14 bases between them. CDR3 in amino acids: CATSRDWDIKANYGYTF. In DNA form, the CDR3 reads TGTGCCACCAGCAGAGATTGGGACATAAAAGCTAACTATGGCTACACCTTC.

V and J are TRBV5-1 and TRBJ2-2; tentative D call: TRBD2 (6 bases). V was cut by 4 bases and J by 4 bases, with 11 bases left in between. The CDR3 is 14 amino acids. The germline gives CDR1 SGHRS, CDR2 YFSETQ. The CDR3 DNA is TGCGCCAGCAGCCCTAGCGCTACCACCGGGGAGCTGTTTTTT. Protein: CASSPSATTGELFF. Looking up the rest from reference TRBV5-1 and TRBJ2-2 gives the full variable domain: KAGVTQTPRYLIKTRGQQVTLSCSPISGHRSVSWYQQTPGQGLQFLFEYFSETQRNKGNFPGRFSGRQFSNSRSEMNVSTLELGDSALYLCASSPSATTGELFFGEGSRLTVL.

The J gene is TRBJ2-2, the V gene TRBV9; D gene unclear. Trimming removed 0 bases at V and 4 bases at J, with 7 bases between. The CDR3 runs 14 residues. Germline CDR1 reads SGDLS; CDR2 reads YYNGEE. CDR3 sequence: CASSVAAATGELFF. The CDR3 nucleotides are TGTGCCAGCAGCGTAGCGGCGGCCACCGGGGAGCTGTTTTTT.

The V and J genes are TRBV9 and TRBJ1-3; D is ambiguous. The germline CDR1 and CDR2 sequences are SGDLS and YYNGEE. The CDR3 runs to 16 residues. V was shortened by 0 bases and J by 4 bases, with 14 bases between the two germline ends. CDR3 residues: CASSVAGRGSGNTIYF. The CDR3 coding sequence is TGTGCCAGCAGCGTAGCTGGTCGCGGGTCCGGAAACACCATATATTTT.

The genes are TRBV4-1 and TRBJ2-2; TRBD2 aligns across 7 bases. CDR3 size: 16 residues. The ends lost 4 bases at V and 7 bases at J; junction bases unmatched: 12. Germline assignment: CDR1 MGHRA and CDR2 YSYEKL. CDR3 amino acids: CASSRGGPMTRGELFF. In nucleotides, the CDR3 is TGCGCCAGCAGCCGGGGGGGACCGATGACCCGCGGGGAGCTGTTTTTT.

The rearrangement links TRBV11-3 to TRBJ2-7, with 10 bases lining up with TRBD1. Germline V gene sequence: CDR1 SGHNT, CDR2 YENEEA. This CDR3 is 16 amino acids long. V gave up 1 base and J gave up 2 bases; unmatched junction bases: 5. The CDR3 sequence is CASSLVSGTGAYEQYF. In nucleotides, the CDR3 is TGTGCCAGCAGCTTAGTAAGCGGGACAGGGGCCTACGAGCAGTACTTC.

The gene calls are TRBV6-5 and TRBJ2-7, with a possible D match to TRBD2 (5 bases). Deletions cut 8 bases from V and 3 bases from J, with 11 bases between. Germline V gene data show CDR1 as MNHEY and CDR2 as SVGAGI. This CDR3 contains 12 residues. CDR3 amino acids: CASVAPLYEQYF. The CDR3 region has the DNA TGTGCCAGCGTAGCGCCCCTCTACGAGCAGTACTTC.

Only one count was recorded for this clone. The V call is TRBV6-6, the J call TRBJ1-4; 8 nucleotides line up with TRBD1. Germline CDR1 MNHNY, CDR2 SVGAGI (reference sequence). CDR3 length: 17 residues. Unmatched junction bases numbered 10, after V lost 5 bases and J lost 2 bases. For the CDR3, the DNA is TGTGCCAGCAGTCAAATTTGGACAGGGTCGACTAATGAAAAACTGTTTTTT. This sequence encodes CASSQIWTGSTNEKLFF.

This rearrangement joins TRBV24-1 to TRBJ2-1, with 7 bases aligning to TRBD1. V gave up 3 bases and J gave up 4 bases; unmatched junction bases: 8. The CDR3 extends over 16 amino acids. Germline CDR1 is KGHDR and CDR2 is SFDVKD. In DNA form, the CDR3 reads TGTGCCACCAGTGATCGACAGGGAATCGGATACAATGAGCAGTTCTTC. Amino acids: CATSDRQGIGYNEQFF.

The V and J genes are TRBV30 and TRBJ1-5; D gene ambiguous. Trimming took off 3 bases at V and 8 bases at J, with 14 bases between the two ends. Germline V CDR1 and CDR2: GTSNPN, SVGIG (reference sequence). CDR3 size: 13 residues. CDR3 bases: TGTGCCTGGAGGGGTTCCCCTGCCGAGCCCCAGCATTTT. It translates to CAWRGSPAEPQHF. Drawing the rest from reference TRBV30 and TRBJ1-5, the complete variable domain is SQTIHQWPATLVQPVGSPLSLECTVEGTSNPNLYWYRQAAGRGLQLLFYSVGIGQISSEVPQNLSASRPQDRQFILSSKKLLLSDSGFYLCAWRGSPAEPQHFGDGTRLSIL.

V is TRBV19 and J is TRBJ2-4; 7 positions agree with TRBD1. Germline V gene sequence: CDR1 LNHDA, CDR2 SQIVND (reference sequence). The CDR3 is 16 residues long. V lost 3 bases and J lost 2; bases outside the gene matches: 7. This CDR3 reads CASSIVDRMSKNIQYF. The CDR3 DNA is TGTGCCAGTAGTATTGTGGACAGGATGTCCAAAAACATTCAGTACTTC.

This clone was observed a single time. The chain links TRBV2 to TRBJ1-3, with D unclear. The CDR3 is 16 amino acids. The germline V gene encodes CDR1 SNHLY and CDR2 FYNNEI. Trimming left V 1 base short and J 1 base short, with 11 bases between. The CDR3 coding sequence is TGTGCCAGCAGTGAAGTAAAGCCGTTTTCTGGAAACACCATATATTTT. This translates into CASSEVKPFSGNTIYF.

The chain is built from TRBV28 and TRBJ2-7; D not certain. V dropped 3 bases and J dropped 3 bases, with 24 bases sitting between them. The CDR3 covers 18 residues. Germline CDR1 reads MDHEN; CDR2 reads SYDVKM. The CDR3 here is CASSFLSLVAGSRYEQYF. CDR3 nucleotide sequence: TGTGCCAGCAGTTTTTTGTCATTGGTGGCAGGCTCCCGCTACGAGCAGTACTTC.

The chain couples TRBV11-1 to TRBJ2-5; D ambiguous. Deletions cut 4 bases from V and 5 bases from J, with 11 bases between. The germline gives CDR1 SGHAT, CDR2 FQDESV (reference sequence). This CDR3 has 13 amino acids. The CDR3 DNA sequence: TGTGCCAGCAGCTCCACAGAGTGGGAGACCCAGTACTTC. It yields the protein CASSSTEWETQYF.

DNA for the CDR3: TGTGCCAGCACCAGCCCACAGGGGATGGGGGAAGAGACCCAGTACTTC. Translating gives CASTSPQGMGEETQYF. The V and J genes are TRBV2 and TRBJ2-5, with 7 bases fitting TRBD1. The CDR3 runs 16 residues. Germline trimming cut 7 bases from V and 3 bases from J; bases unmatched to any gene: 14. The germline V gene encodes CDR1 SNHLY and CDR2 FYNNEI.

The chain joins TRBV27 to TRBJ2-7; D not resolved. The CDR3 has 16 residues. CDR1 MNHEY and CDR2 SMNVEV come from the germline V gene (reference sequence). V lost 6 bases and J 2 bases, leaving 20 bases between the germline ends. Here the CDR3 reads CASSGFARASAYEQYF. The DNA for the CDR3 is TGTGCCAGCAGCGGTTTCGCCCGGGCCAGCGCCTACGAGCAGTACTTC.

V gene TRBV4-1 combines with J gene TRBJ1-2, with D unresolved. The germline V gene has CDR1 MGHRA and CDR2 YSYEKL. The CDR3 is 13 residues long. Trimming stripped 4 bases from V and 6 bases from J, with 12 bases between. CDR3 residues: CASSPRGKDGYTF. The CDR3, as DNA: TGCGCCAGCAGCCCCCGAGGGAAAGATGGCTACACCTTC.

The V gene is TRBV18, the J gene TRBJ1-1; no firm D call. Trimming pared 5 bases from V and 3 bases from J, leaving 10 bases between. CDR1 and CDR2 (germline): KGHSH, LQKENI. The CDR3 has 13 residues. Here the CDR3 reads CASSKGLDTEAFF. Written as DNA, the CDR3 is TGTGCCAGCTCAAAAGGGCTTGACACTGAAGCTTTCTTT. The full variable domain, in which reference TRBV18 and TRBJ1-1 provide the parts outside the CDR3, is NAGVMQNPRHLVRRRGQEARLRCSPMKGHSHVYWYRQLPEEGLKFMVYLQKENIIDESGMPKERFSAEFPKEGPSILRIQQVVRGDSAAYFCASSKGLDTEAFFGQGTRLTVV.